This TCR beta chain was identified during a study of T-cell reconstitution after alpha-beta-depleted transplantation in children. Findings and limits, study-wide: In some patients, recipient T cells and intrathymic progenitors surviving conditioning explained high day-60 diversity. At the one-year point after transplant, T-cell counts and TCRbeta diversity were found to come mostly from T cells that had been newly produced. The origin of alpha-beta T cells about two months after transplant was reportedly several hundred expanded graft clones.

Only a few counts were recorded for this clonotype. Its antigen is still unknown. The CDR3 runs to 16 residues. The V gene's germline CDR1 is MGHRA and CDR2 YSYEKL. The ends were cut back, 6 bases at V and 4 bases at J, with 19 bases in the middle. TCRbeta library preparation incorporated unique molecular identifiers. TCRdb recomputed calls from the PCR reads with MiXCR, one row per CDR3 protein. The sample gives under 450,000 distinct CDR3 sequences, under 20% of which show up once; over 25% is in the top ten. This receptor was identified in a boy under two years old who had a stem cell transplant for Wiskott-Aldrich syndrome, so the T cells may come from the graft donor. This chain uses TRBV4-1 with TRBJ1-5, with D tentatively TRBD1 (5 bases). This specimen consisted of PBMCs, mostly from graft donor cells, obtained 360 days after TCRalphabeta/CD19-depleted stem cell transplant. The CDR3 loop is CASRQTEGRMNQPQHF. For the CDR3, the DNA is TGCGCCAGCAGGCAGACAGAGGGACGGATGAATCAGCCCCAGCATTTT.